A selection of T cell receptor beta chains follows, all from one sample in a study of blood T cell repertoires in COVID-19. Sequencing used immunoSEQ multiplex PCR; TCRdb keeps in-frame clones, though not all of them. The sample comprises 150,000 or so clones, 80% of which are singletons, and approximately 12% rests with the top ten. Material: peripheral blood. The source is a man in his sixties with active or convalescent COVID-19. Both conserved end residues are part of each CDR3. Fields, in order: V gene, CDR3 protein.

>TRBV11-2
CASSLNRAQSREQFF
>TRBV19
CASSIEGSGSHEQYF
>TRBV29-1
CSVEVPGPNTEAFF
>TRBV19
CASSPRQVGDNEQFF
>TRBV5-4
CASSPQTGRDTEAFF
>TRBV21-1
CASSKATCTNTGELFF
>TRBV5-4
CASSPGTGAYEQYF
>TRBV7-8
CASRVGQGMNTEAFF
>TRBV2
CASSYTVDSNQPQHF
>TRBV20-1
CSASGRPRSYGYTF
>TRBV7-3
CASSAGQGSGYEQYF
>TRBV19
CACQSSGTAVDTQYF
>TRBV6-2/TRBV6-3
CASSSEREGRETQYF
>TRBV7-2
CASSLGTFIYEQYF
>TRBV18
CASSSDQAGELFF
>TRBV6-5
CASRKGAGTEAFF
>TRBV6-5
CASSYQPRGEQFF
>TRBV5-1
CASSLTGMNTEAFF
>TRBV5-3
CARSITTGSSYNSPLHF
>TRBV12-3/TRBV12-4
CASSLVGSYEQYF
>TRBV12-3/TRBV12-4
CASSLARAGELFF
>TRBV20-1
CSASLHEQYF
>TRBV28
CASSQLEVGEKLFF
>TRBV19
CASSLRTGANYGYTF
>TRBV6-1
CASSEGGGGLAKNIQYF
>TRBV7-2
CASSLGLAGEEQYF
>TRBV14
CASSQDVNYGETQYF
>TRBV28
CASSLEGQPQHF
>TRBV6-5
CASSYSGESSYEQYF
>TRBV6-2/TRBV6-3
CASSFGGQPQHF
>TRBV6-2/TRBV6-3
CASSKTQGNQPQHF
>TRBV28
CASSLLTGSNTEAFF
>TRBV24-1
CATSIGTARQETQYF
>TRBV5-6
CASSLVLGAGELFF
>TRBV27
CASSLFLAGESSYNEQFF
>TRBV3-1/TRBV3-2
CASSQAGRGNYGYTF
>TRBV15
CATLSAGELFF
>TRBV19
CASSLGQGGTNTEAFF
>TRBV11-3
CASSPGIPPNSEAFF
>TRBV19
CATKRGANEKLFF
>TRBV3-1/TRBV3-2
CASSQDLTTSHEQYF
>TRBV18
CASSPLMGAQVDTQYF
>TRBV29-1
CSVGARASDTF